This T cell receptor (beta chain) was captured by sequencing in a study of OX40 agonist ivuxolimab in advanced cancers. Study findings and constraints: At 0.1 to 3.0 mg/kg, clonal expansion of CD4+ and CD8+ blood T cells had occurred by week 6. Also present in some nonresponders was a low level of normalized T-cell clonal expansion.

Method: immunoSEQ multiplex PCR; TCRdb's copy keeps in-frame clones and lacks some. The sample holds about 50,000 clones, about 81% seen once. Germline V CDR1 and CDR2: LGHNA, YSLEER. The CDR3 runs to 15 residues. Trimming cost V 2 bases and J 3 bases, with 13 bases left between them. Note on this clone: Antigen: not known.

This specimen was CD4+ or CD8+ T cells sorted from blood, taken in a trial of the OX40 agonist ivuxolimab. This chain links TRBV4-3 with TRBJ1-2, with a weak D call TRBD1 (5 bases). The origin of this receptor is an adult with an advanced solid tumor such as melanoma, head and neck, liver or kidney cancer. The CDR3 DNA is TGCGCCAGCAGCCAAACCCGAGGGGATTACTATGGCTACACCTTC. Protein: CASSQTRGDYYGYTF.